This T cell receptor (beta chain) was retrieved from a study of blood T cell repertoires in COVID-19. Study-level information: COVID-19 samples collected from the United States, Italy and Spain covered acute and convalescent phases. Sample material is recorded as cDNA or gDNA derived from T cells, B-cell-depleted T cells, or PBMCs.

V lost 4 bases and J lost 8; bases outside the gene matches: 13. Germline V gene data show CDR1 as MNHEY and CDR2 as SMNVEV (reference sequence). The CDR3 covers 18 residues. Original methodology: Estimates of nucleated cell counts were drawn from the amplification of reference gene primers. Some clones are missing from TCRdb's copy, which holds only in-frame ones; the method was immunoSEQ multiplex PCR. The DNA was the basis for D and trimming; V, J and clone size are from that table. The sample shows 350,000 to 550,000 clones, around 90% of them seen only once. Allocation to cohorts depended on clinical history reported by the participants.

Sequencing input: PBMCs or T cells enriched from blood (not recorded which). The rearrangement uses TRBV27 and TRBJ2-2, with 13 positions matching TRBD2. The receptor was isolated from a woman younger than 35 with acute COVID-19. CDR3 DNA: TGTGCCAGCAGTTGGAGCCCACCGGGACTAGCGGGAAAGGGGGAGCTGTTTTTT. This encodes CASSWSPPGLAGKGELFF.